These T cell receptor beta chains were read from a single sample in a study of cytomegalovirus exposure and HLA in healthy donors. Sequencing used immunoSEQ multiplex PCR; TCRdb keeps in-frame clones, though not all of them. The data hold 150,000 to 200,000 clones, with 81% observed a single time. Sequenced sample: PBMCs. These receptors came from a woman aged 18-30 years in good health and CMV-seronegative. Each CDR3 is given with its conserved first and last residue. A D gene is named only where the DNA matches it firmly. Rows may omit the clone size; those that give it use once, few, many or a size class.

size: -; length: 13; J: TRBJ2-7; V: TRBV2; D: TRBD1; CDR3: CASHGQGAYEQYF; DNA: TGTGCCAGCCATGGGCAGGGGGCCTACGAGCAGTACTTC
size: -; length: 14; J: TRBJ1-5; V: TRBV7-9; D: TRBD1; CDR3: CASSLMDRDQPQHF; DNA: TGTGCCAGCAGCTTAATGGACAGGGATCAGCCCCAGCATTTT
size: -; length: 18; J: TRBJ2-6; V: TRBV21-1; D: -; CDR3: CASSKGTGGSSGANVLTF; DNA: TGTGCCAGCAGCAAAGGGACAGGGGGGTCCTCTGGGGCCAACGTCCTGACTTTC
size: -; length: 16; J: TRBJ2-5; V: TRBV6-1; D: -; CDR3: CASSEDAGRRPGTQYF; DNA: TGTGCCAGCAGTGAGGACGCGGGACGGCGGCCAGGGACCCAGTACTTC
size: -; length: 16; J: TRBJ2-7; V: TRBV6-5; D: TRBD2; CDR3: CASSYSDGGSSYEQYF; DNA: TGTGCCAGCAGTTACTCGGACGGGGGGTCCTCCTACGAGCAGTACTTC
size: -; length: 11; J: TRBJ1-2; V: TRBV29-1; D: -; CDR3: CSVGEIRGYTF; DNA: TGCAGCGTTGGGGAGATTCGTGGCTACACCTTC
size: -; length: 15; J: TRBJ2-7; V: TRBV6-5; D: TRBD1; CDR3: CASSYARGLAYEQYF; DNA: TGTGCCAGCAGTTACGCCAGGGGGCTAGCCTACGAGCAGTACTTC
size: -; length: 14; J: TRBJ1-1; V: TRBV6-5; D: -; CDR3: CASSSPGRSTEAFF; DNA: TGTGCCAGCAGTTCCCCGGGGAGGAGCACTGAAGCTTTCTTT
size: few; length: 11; J: TRBJ1-3; V: TRBV13; D: -; CDR3: CASSERNTIYF; DNA: TGTGCCAGCAGCGAGAGAAACACCATATATTTT
size: once; length: 15; J: TRBJ2-7; V: TRBV7-9; D: -; CDR3: CASTLLGLSAYEQYF; DNA: TGTGCCAGCACCCTACTGGGACTGAGTGCCTACGAGCAGTACTTC
size: -; length: 13; J: TRBJ2-5; V: TRBV5-1; D: -; CDR3: CASSLASRETQYF; DNA: TGCGCCAGCAGCTTGGCCTCGAGAGAGACCCAGTACTTC
size: -; length: 16; J: TRBJ2-1; V: TRBV28; D: TRBD2; CDR3: CASSLPGTSSFSEQFF; DNA: TGTGCCAGCAGTCTCCCCGGGACTAGTTCTTTCAGTGAGCAGTTCTTC
size: -; length: 13; J: TRBJ2-5; V: TRBV5-6; D: -; CDR3: CASSMAGGETQYF; DNA: TGTGCCAGCAGCATGGCCGGGGGAGAGACCCAGTACTTC
size: many; length: 15; J: TRBJ1-1; V: TRBV5-6; D: -; CDR3: CASSLGGQMYTEAFF; DNA: TGTGCCAGCAGCTTGGGGGGACAAATGTACACTGAAGCTTTCTTT
size: -; length: 17; J: TRBJ2-5; V: TRBV5-4; D: TRBD1; CDR3: CASSFGLGQGFEETQYF; DNA: TGTGCCAGCAGCTTCGGGTTGGGACAGGGGTTCGAAGAGACCCAGTACTTC
size: once; length: 14; J: TRBJ2-7; V: TRBV9; D: -; CDR3: CASSVGMEGYEQYF; DNA: TGTGCCAGCAGCGTAGGCATGGAGGGCTACGAGCAGTACTTC
size: many; length: 14; J: TRBJ1-2; V: TRBV28; D: TRBD1; CDR3: CASSLFDRGLGYTF; DNA: TGTGCCAGCAGTTTATTTGACAGGGGGCTTGGCTACACCTTC
size: -; length: 15; J: TRBJ2-2; V: TRBV19; D: TRBD2; CDR3: CASSPLAANTGELFF; DNA: TGTGCCAGTAGCCCACTAGCGGCTAACACCGGGGAGCTGTTTTTT
size: -; length: 17; J: TRBJ1-6; V: TRBV12-5; D: -; CDR3: CASQYRASGRYSSPLHF; DNA: TGTGCTAGCCAGTACAGGGCATCTGGGAGATATAGTTCACCCCTCCACTTT
size: -; length: 14; J: TRBJ1-2; V: TRBV9; D: -; CDR3: CASSVENTHYGYTF; DNA: TGTGCCAGCAGCGTAGAGAATACTCACTATGGCTACACCTTC
size: -; length: 15; J: TRBJ2-3; V: TRBV7-9; D: -; CDR3: CASSLGGRGTDTQYF; DNA: TGTGCCAGCAGCTTAGGGGGCAGGGGCACAGATACGCAGTATTTT
size: -; length: 14; J: TRBJ1-1; V: TRBV7-8; D: -; CDR3: CASSAREGIPEAFF; DNA: TGTGCCAGCAGCGCCAGGGAGGGGATCCCTGAAGCTTTCTTT
size: -; length: 14; J: TRBJ1-4; V: TRBV5-1; D: TRBD1; CDR3: CASSQTGVNEKLFF; DNA: TGCGCCAGCAGCCAGACAGGGGTTAATGAAAAACTGTTTTTT
size: -; length: 14; J: TRBJ2-5; V: TRBV11-2; D: -; CDR3: CASSLIGGRETQYF; DNA: TGTGCCAGCAGCTTAATTGGAGGGAGAGAGACCCAGTACTTC
size: -; length: 14; J: TRBJ2-7; V: TRBV28; D: -; CDR3: CASSLPQGAREQYF; DNA: TGTGCCAGCAGTCTCCCACAGGGTGCGCGCGAGCAGTACTTC
size: -; length: 14; J: TRBJ2-7; V: TRBV7-8; D: TRBD2; CDR3: CASSSATSGYEQYF; DNA: TGTGCCAGCAGCTCCGCGACTAGCGGCTACGAGCAGTACTTC
size: few; length: 14; J: TRBJ2-7; V: TRBV28; D: -; CDR3: CASSLGGLSTEQYF; DNA: TGTGCCAGCAGTTTAGGCGGCCTTTCGACCGAGCAGTACTTC
size: -; length: 13; J: TRBJ2-3; V: TRBV5-4; D: -; CDR3: CASGQTSTDTQYF; DNA: TGTGCCAGCGGTCAGACTAGCACAGATACGCAGTATTTT
size: -; length: 15; J: TRBJ1-1; V: TRBV19; D: TRBD1; CDR3: CASSRTGRMNTEAFF; DNA: TGTGCCAGTAGCCGGACAGGGCGAATGAACACTGAAGCTTTCTTT
size: -; length: 15; J: TRBJ2-1; V: TRBV9; D: -; CDR3: CASSARDSPHNEQFF; DNA: TGTGCCAGCAGCGCTAGGGACTCCCCGCACAATGAGCAGTTCTTC
size: -; length: 15; J: TRBJ2-3; V: TRBV29-1; D: TRBD2; CDR3: CSVEAQRESTDTQYF; DNA: TGCAGCGTTGAAGCTCAGCGGGAAAGCACAGATACGCAGTATTTT
size: -; length: 17; J: TRBJ2-3; V: TRBV4-1; D: TRBD1; CDR3: CASSQESAGGFTDTQYF; DNA: TGCGCCAGCAGCCAAGAATCGGCAGGGGGCTTTACAGATACGCAGTATTTT
size: -; length: 15; J: TRBJ2-3; V: TRBV6-1; D: TRBD2; CDR3: CASSKTSGRVDTQYF; DNA: TGTGCCAGCAGTAAGACTAGCGGGAGAGTCGATACGCAGTATTTT
size: few; length: 11; J: TRBJ2-7; V: TRBV28; D: -; CDR3: CASFGFYEQYF; DNA: TGTGCCAGTTTCGGGTTTTACGAGCAGTACTTC
size: few; length: 16; J: TRBJ2-3; V: TRBV27; D: TRBD2; CDR3: CASSPLAGVGTDTQYF; DNA: TGTGCCAGCAGTCCGCTAGCGGGAGTGGGCACAGATACGCAGTATTTT
size: few; length: 15; J: TRBJ2-1; V: TRBV11-2; D: -; CDR3: CASSLERVSYNEQFF; DNA: TGTGCCAGCAGCTTAGAACGAGTCTCCTACAATGAGCAGTTCTTC
size: few; length: 14; J: TRBJ1-1; V: TRBV4-2; D: TRBD1; CDR3: CASSPETGFTEAFF; DNA: TGTGCCAGCAGCCCCGAGACAGGGTTCACTGAAGCTTTCTTT
size: -; length: 16; J: TRBJ2-2; V: TRBV6-1; D: -; CDR3: CASSEGLQGRTGELFF; DNA: TGTGCCAGCAGTGAAGGCTTACAGGGGAGGACCGGGGAGCTGTTTTTT
size: few; length: 15; J: TRBJ2-5; V: TRBV28; D: TRBD1; CDR3: CASSSEGTGEETQYF; DNA: TGTGCCAGCAGTTCGGAGGGGACAGGGGAAGAGACCCAGTACTTC
size: -; length: 12; J: TRBJ2-7; V: TRBV6-1; D: -; CDR3: CASSEVTNEQYF; DNA: TGTGCCAGCAGTGAAGTCACTAACGAGCAGTACTTC
size: -; length: 16; J: TRBJ2-1; V: TRBV4-1; D: -; CDR3: CASSQGAQSSYNEQFF; DNA: TGCGCCAGCAGCCAAGGGGCCCAGAGCTCCTACAATGAGCAGTTCTTC
size: -; length: 15; J: TRBJ1-2; V: TRBV27; D: TRBD1; CDR3: CASSLGGQGDYGYTF; DNA: TGTGCCAGCAGTTTGGGGGGACAGGGCGACTATGGCTACACCTTC
size: -; length: 15; J: TRBJ2-7; V: TRBV7-3; D: TRBD1; CDR3: CASSVQGAALREQYF; DNA: TGTGCCAGCAGCGTGCAGGGGGCTGCCTTAAGGGAGCAGTACTTC
size: -; length: 12; J: TRBJ2-5; V: TRBV5-1; D: TRBD1; CDR3: CASRPDRAIAYF; DNA: TGCGCCAGCAGACCCGACAGGGCGATCGCGTACTTC
size: -; length: 16; J: TRBJ2-4; V: TRBV11-2; D: TRBD2; CDR3: CASSLGPGLASNIQYF; DNA: TGTGCCAGCAGCTTAGGACCGGGACTAGCAAGTAACATTCAGTACTTC
size: -; length: 14; J: TRBJ2-7; V: TRBV19; D: -; CDR3: CASKKSTGTNEQYF; DNA: TGTGCCAGCAAAAAGTCGACAGGTACCAACGAGCAGTACTTC
size: -; length: 13; J: TRBJ2-1; V: TRBV13; D: TRBD1; CDR3: CASSVTGVREQFF; DNA: TGTGCCAGCAGCGTTACAGGGGTCCGGGAGCAGTTCTTC
size: once; length: 15; J: TRBJ2-6; V: TRBV11-2; D: -; CDR3: CASRGLVSGANVLTF; DNA: TGTGCCAGCAGGGGACTCGTCTCTGGGGCCAACGTCCTGACTTTC
size: -; length: 14; J: TRBJ2-7; V: TRBV5-4; D: TRBD1; CDR3: CASSSGTVSYEQYF; DNA: TGTGCCAGCAGCTCCGGGACAGTCTCCTACGAGCAGTACTTC
size: -; length: 14; J: TRBJ1-5; V: TRBV5-5; D: TRBD1; CDR3: CASSPTGSNQPQHF; DNA: TGTGCCAGCAGCCCGACAGGGTCCAATCAGCCCCAGCATTTT
size: -; length: 15; J: TRBJ2-2; V: TRBV5-1; D: TRBD1; CDR3: CASSPDRVDTGELFF; DNA: TGCGCCAGCAGCCCGGACAGGGTGGACACCGGGGAGCTGTTTTTT
size: -; length: 13; J: TRBJ2-2; V: TRBV5-1; D: -; CDR3: CASSAPGAGELFF; DNA: TGCGCCAGCAGCGCCCCAGGGGCCGGGGAGCTGTTTTTT
size: -; length: 16; J: TRBJ2-3; V: TRBV5-4; D: -; CDR3: CASSLMSVFSTDTQYF; DNA: TGTGCCAGCAGCTTGATGAGCGTCTTTAGCACAGATACGCAGTATTTT